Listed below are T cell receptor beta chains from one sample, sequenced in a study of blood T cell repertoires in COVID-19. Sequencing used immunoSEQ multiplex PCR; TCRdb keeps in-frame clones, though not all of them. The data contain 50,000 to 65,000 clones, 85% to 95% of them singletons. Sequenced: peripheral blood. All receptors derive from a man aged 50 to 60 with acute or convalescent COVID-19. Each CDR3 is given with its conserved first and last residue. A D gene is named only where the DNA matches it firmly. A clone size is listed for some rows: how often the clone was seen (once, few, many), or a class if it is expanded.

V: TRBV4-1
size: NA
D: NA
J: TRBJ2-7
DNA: TGCGCCAGCAGCCAAGTCCGGGACATCCCCTCCGAGCAGTACTTC
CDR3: CASSQVRDIPSEQYF

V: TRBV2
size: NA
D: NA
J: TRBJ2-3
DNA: TGTGCCAGCAGTGTACAGGCAGATACGCAGTATTTT
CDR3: CASSVQADTQYF

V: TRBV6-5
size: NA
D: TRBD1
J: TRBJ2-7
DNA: TGTGCCAGCTCCGTCGGACAGGGTTACTACGAGCAGTACTTC
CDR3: CASSVGQGYYEQYF

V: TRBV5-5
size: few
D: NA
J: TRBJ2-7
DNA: TGTGCCAGCAGCTTGGGCCCGGGGGAGAGCTCCTACGAGCAGTACTTC
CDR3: CASSLGPGESSYEQYF

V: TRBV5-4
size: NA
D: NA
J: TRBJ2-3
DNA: TGTGCCAGCAGCCGAGGCTCCGGGGATACGCAGTATTTT
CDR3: CASSRGSGDTQYF

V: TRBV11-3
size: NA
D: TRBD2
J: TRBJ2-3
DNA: TGTGCCAGCAGCGTTAGCGGGGACGGCACAGATACGCAGTATTTT
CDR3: CASSVSGDGTDTQYF

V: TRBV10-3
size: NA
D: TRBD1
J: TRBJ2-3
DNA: TGTGCCATCAGTCCAACCACAGGGGCAGATACGCAGTATTTT
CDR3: CAISPTTGADTQYF

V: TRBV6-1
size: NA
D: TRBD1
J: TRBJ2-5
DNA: TGTGCCAGCAGTGGGGTAATCAGGGGGCAATTTTTGTCGGCCCAGTACTTC
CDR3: CASSGVIRGQFLSAQYF

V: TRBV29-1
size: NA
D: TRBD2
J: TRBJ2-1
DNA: TGCAGCGTTGAAATTTATAGCGGGGGGGCCTACAATGAGCAGTTCTTC
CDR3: CSVEIYSGGAYNEQFF

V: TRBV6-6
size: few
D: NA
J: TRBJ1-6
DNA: TGTGCCAGCAGTTACCCAGAAAAGAATTCACCCCTCCACTTT
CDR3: CASSYPEKNSPLHF

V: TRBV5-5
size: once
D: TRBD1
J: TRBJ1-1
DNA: TGTGCCAGCAGCCCGGCCCGGGCAGGGGGGATCCGGAACACTGAAGCTTTCTTT
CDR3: CASSPARAGGIRNTEAFF

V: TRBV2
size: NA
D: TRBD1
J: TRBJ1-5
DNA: TGTGCCAGCAGTGGGGGACAGGGATCAATTCAGCCCCAGCATTTT
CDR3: CASSGGQGSIQPQHF

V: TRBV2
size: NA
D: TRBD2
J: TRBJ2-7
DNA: TGTGCCAGCAGCTCACAGGGTTTAAGCGGGGGGCTTACCTACGAGCAGTACTTC
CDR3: CASSSQGLSGGLTYEQYF

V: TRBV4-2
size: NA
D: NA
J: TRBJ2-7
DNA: TGTGCCAGCAGCCAAGGACAGGAAATCTCCTACGAGCAGTACTTC
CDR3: CASSQGQEISYEQYF

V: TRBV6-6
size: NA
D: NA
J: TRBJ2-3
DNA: TGTGCCAGCCTCAGGGGGGACGGGGGGACAGGACATACGCAGTATTTT
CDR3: CASLRGDGGTGHTQYF

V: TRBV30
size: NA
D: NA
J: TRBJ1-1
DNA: TGTGCCAGCCGCACAGGACGTACTGAAGCTTTCTTT
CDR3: CASRTGRTEAFF

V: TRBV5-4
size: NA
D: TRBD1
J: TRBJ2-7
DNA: TGTGCCAGCAGCTCCGGACAGGGGACCTACGAGCAGTACTTC
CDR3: CASSSGQGTYEQYF

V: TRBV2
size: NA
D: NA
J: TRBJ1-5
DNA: TGTGCCAGCACGAGGGATGGCAATCAGCCCCAGCATTTT
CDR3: CASTRDGNQPQHF

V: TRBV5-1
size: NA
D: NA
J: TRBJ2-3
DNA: TGCGCCAGCAGCTTGGGGTCAGGGCCACACACAGATACGCAGTATTTT
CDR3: CASSLGSGPHTDTQYF

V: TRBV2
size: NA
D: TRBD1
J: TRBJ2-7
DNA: TGTGCCAGCAAAAGCGCCTTGGGACAGGGAAAGAACGAGCAGTACTTC
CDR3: CASKSALGQGKNEQYF

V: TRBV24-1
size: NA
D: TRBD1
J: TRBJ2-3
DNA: TGTGCCACCAGTGACCCGAAGACAGGGCTTAGCACAGATACGCAGTATTTT
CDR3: CATSDPKTGLSTDTQYF

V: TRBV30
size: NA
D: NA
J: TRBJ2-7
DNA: TGTGCCTGGAAGCAGGCAAGATCCTCCGTCGAGCAGTACTTC
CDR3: CAWKQARSSVEQYF

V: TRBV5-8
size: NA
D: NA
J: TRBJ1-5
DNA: TGTGCCAGCAGCTCAGCGGGACTTAATCAGCCCCAGCATTTT
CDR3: CASSSAGLNQPQHF

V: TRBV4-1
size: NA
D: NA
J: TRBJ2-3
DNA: TGCGCCAGCGCGGCTTCCCACACAGATACGCAGTATTTT
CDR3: CASAASHTDTQYF

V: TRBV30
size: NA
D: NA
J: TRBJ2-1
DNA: TGTGCCTGGAGTTCAGGGTTTAATGAGCAGTTCTTC
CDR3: CAWSSGFNEQFF

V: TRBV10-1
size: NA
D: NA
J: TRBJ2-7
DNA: TGCGCCCAGGTGTCCTACGAGCAGTACTTC
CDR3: CAQVSYEQYF

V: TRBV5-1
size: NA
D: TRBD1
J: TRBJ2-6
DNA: TGCGCCAGCAGCTTCTCGGGACAGGGGGCTTCTGGGGCCAACGTCCTGACTTTC
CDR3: CASSFSGQGASGANVLTF

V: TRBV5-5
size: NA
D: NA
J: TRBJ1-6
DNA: TGTGCCAGCAGCCCGGGCTCCTCGGGGGGGATCTATAATTCACCCCTCCACTTT
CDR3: CASSPGSSGGIYNSPLHF

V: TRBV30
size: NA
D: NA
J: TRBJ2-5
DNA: TGTGCCTGGAGTATCGGGGGATCAGAGACCCAGTACTTC
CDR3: CAWSIGGSETQYF

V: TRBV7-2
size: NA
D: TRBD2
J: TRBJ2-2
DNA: TGTGCCAGCAGCTCCTTAGCGGGGATGAACACCGGGGAGCTGTTTTTT
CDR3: CASSSLAGMNTGELFF

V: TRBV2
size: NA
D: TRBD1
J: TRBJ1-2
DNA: TGTGCCAGCAGTGAAGTGGGACAGGGATTCCGTGGCTACACCTTC
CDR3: CASSEVGQGFRGYTF

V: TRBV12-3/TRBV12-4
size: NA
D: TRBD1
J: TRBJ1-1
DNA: TGTGCCAGCAGTTTAAAGAGGGACAGCGAAGCTTTCTTT
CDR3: CASSLKRDSEAFF

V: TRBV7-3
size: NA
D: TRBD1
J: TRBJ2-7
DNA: TGTGCCAGCAGCCCCGGGACAGGGGGTGAGCAGTACTTC
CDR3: CASSPGTGGEQYF

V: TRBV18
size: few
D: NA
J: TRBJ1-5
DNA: TGTGCCAGCTCACAGGACGGGGGCAATCAGCCCCAGCATTTT
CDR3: CASSQDGGNQPQHF

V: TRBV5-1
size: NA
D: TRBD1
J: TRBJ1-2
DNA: TGCGCCAGCAGCTGGGACAGGGGAGTTAACTATGGCTACACCTTC
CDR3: CASSWDRGVNYGYTF

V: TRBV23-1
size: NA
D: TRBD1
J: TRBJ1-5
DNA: TGCGCCAGCAGTCAACTCGGACAGGCCTACAGCAATCAGCCCCAGCATTTT
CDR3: CASSQLGQAYSNQPQHF

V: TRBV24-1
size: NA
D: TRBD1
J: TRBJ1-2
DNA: TGTGCCACCAGTTCGGGACAGGGACATGGCTACACCTTC
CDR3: CATSSGQGHGYTF

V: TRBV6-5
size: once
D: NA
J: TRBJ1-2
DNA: TGTGCCAGCAGTTACTCGGGCAGGGCGGGGGTTGGCTACACCTTC
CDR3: CASSYSGRAGVGYTF

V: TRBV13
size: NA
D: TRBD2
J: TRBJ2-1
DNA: TGTGCCAGCAGCTCGGGACTATCGTTTGACAATGAGCAGTTCTTC
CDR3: CASSSGLSFDNEQFF

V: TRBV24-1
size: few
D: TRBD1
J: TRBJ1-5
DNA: TGTGCCACCAGTGGCGTCCCGGGACAGGGGAATAGCAATCAGCCCCAGCATTTT
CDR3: CATSGVPGQGNSNQPQHF

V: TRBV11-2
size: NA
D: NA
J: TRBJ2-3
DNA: TGTGCCAGCAGCTTAGTGGGTGGGGGGGCGTTTAGGAGCACAGATACGCAGTATTTT
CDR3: CASSLVGGGAFRSTDTQYF

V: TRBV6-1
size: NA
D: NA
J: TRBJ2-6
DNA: TGTGCCAGCAGTGAAGGCGGCTCTGGGGCCAACGTCCTGACTTTC
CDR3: CASSEGGSGANVLTF

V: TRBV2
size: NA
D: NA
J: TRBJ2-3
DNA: TGTGCCAGCAGCCGAGGAGATACGCAGTATTTT
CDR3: CASSRGDTQYF

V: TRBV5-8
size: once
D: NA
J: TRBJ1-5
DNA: TGTGCCAGCAGCTTGGAATGGCGGGGGGTGGGGACCCAGCATTTT
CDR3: CASSLEWRGVGTQHF

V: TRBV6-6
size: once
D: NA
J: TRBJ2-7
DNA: TGTGCCAGCAGTCTGGGAGGGAGGGGGATCTCCTACGAGCAGTACTTC
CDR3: CASSLGGRGISYEQYF

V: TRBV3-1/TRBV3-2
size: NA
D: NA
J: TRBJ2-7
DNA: TGTGCCAGCAGCCAAGCGGAGTCCTCCTACGAGCAGTACTTC
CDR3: CASSQAESSYEQYF

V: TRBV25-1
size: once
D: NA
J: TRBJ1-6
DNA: TGTGCCAGCAGTGACGGAGGCTCCTATAATTCACCCCTCCACTTT
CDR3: CASSDGGSYNSPLHF